Listed here are 11 T cell receptor beta chains from one sample, sequenced in a study of response to subunit inactivated influenza vaccine. In TCRdb, the RT-PCR reads were re-called with MiXCR into one record per CDR3 protein. The sample consists of 490,000 or so distinct CDR3 sequences, around 8% of them appearing once. The source material was PBMCs from blood, sampled less than 30 months after vaccination. The receptors originated from a man in his fifties or sixties who received an inactivated influenza vaccine.

This clonotype was seen a handful of times. This sequence joins TRBV6-5 and TRBJ2-4; D uncertain. The germline CDR1 and CDR2 sequences are MNHEY and SVGAGI. CDR3 size: 15 residues. The V end lost 0 bases, the J end lost 2 bases, and 8 bases lay between the germline ends. The chain's CDR3 is CASSYSRPPKNIQYF. The DNA for the CDR3 is TGTGCCAGCAGTTACTCTCGACCACCCAAAAACATTCAGTACTTC.

J is TRBJ2-7 and V is TRBV11-2; TRBD1 aligns across 7 bases. V shed 0 bases and J 3 bases; nucleotides not matched to a gene: 5. CDR3 length: 15 amino acids. Germline-derived CDR1 and CDR2 are SGHAT and FQNNGV. This chain's CDR3 is CASSLDRQGNYEQYF. The CDR3 DNA reads TGTGCCAGCAGCTTAGATCGACAGGGTAACTACGAGCAGTACTTC.

This chain connects TRBV4-3 to TRBJ1-1, with TRBD1 matching 7 bases. The CDR3 has 15 residues. Germline V lookup: CDR1 LGHNA, CDR2 YSLEER. J lost 7 bases, V lost 0 bases, and 8 bases had no gene match. The CDR3 here is CASSQDGAGDSEAFF. The CDR3 DNA reads TGCGCCAGCAGCCAAGATGGCGCTGGGGACAGTGAAGCTTTCTTT.

This clonotype was counted only a few times. This chain connects TRBV3-1 to TRBJ2-3, with 13 bases aligning to TRBD2. This CDR3 comprises 15 residues. V gave up 5 bases and J gave up 6 bases; unmatched junction bases: 5. Germline V lookup: CDR1 LGHDT, CDR2 YNNKEL (reference sequence). CDR3 coding DNA: TGTGCCAGCAGCGGGACTAGCGGGATGCTCGATACGCAGTATTTT. This encodes CASSGTSGMLDTQYF.

This clonotype was observed a few times. This chain links TRBV12-3 or TRBV12-4 with TRBJ1-3; D is ambiguous. V was clipped by 2 bases and J by 2 bases, with 10 bases between them. The CDR3 covers 15 residues. The CDR3 coding sequence is TGTGCCAGCAGTTTAAGTGCCGGTCCTGGAAACACCATATATTTT. It encodes CASSLSAGPGNTIYF.

The rearrangement uses TRBV5-1 and TRBJ1-5; 9 nucleotides align to TRBD1. CDR1 is SGHRS and CDR2 is YFSETQ in the germline V gene. V gave up 4 bases and J gave up 4 bases; unmatched junction bases: 3. The length of the CDR3 is 14 residues. DNA for the CDR3: TGCGCCAGCAGCATTGGGACAGGGAATCAGCCCCAGCATTTT. Amino acids: CASSIGTGNQPQHF.

Only a few counts were recorded for this clonotype. The rearrangement uses TRBV20-1 and TRBJ2-6; 8 positions match TRBD1. Per the germline V gene, CDR1 is DFQATT and CDR2 is SNEGSKA (reference sequence). This CDR3 spans 17 amino acids. Losses at the gene ends were 3 bases for V and 2 bases for J; bases not matched to a gene: 9. Here the CDR3 DNA reads TGCAGTGCTAGGGGACAGGCGCCGAAGACTGGGGCCAACGTCCTGACTTTC. The encoded protein is CSARGQAPKTGANVLTF.

The J gene is TRBJ2-1, the V gene TRBV7-6; no definite D call. The germline V and J ends were trimmed by 1 base and 5 bases, with 6 bases remaining between them. This CDR3 has 13 residues. From germline, CDR1 is SGHVS and CDR2 FNYEAQ. Here the CDR3 reads CASSLEAHNEQFF. Written as DNA, the CDR3 is TGTGCCAGCAGCTTAGAAGCCCACAATGAGCAGTTCTTC.

Ten or more counts support this clonotype. The chain has TRBV29-1 and TRBJ1-1, with D possibly being TRBD1 (5 bases). The CDR3 length is 12 residues. Deletions cut 8 bases from V and 1 base from J, with 11 bases between. CDR1 is SQVTM, CDR2 ANQGSEA, per germline. The CDR3 sequence: CSIGAANTEAFF. DNA of the CDR3: TGCAGCATCGGGGCGGCGAACACTGAAGCTTTCTTT.

This clonotype was seen repeatedly, ten times or more. The CDR3 loop is CASRQQGASQETQYF. The CDR3 nucleotides are TGCGCCAGCAGGCAACAGGGGGCGTCCCAAGAGACCCAGTACTTC. The chain couples TRBV5-1 to TRBJ2-5, with 9 positions matching TRBD1. J was trimmed by 1 base and V by 5 bases; bases with no gene match: 6. The CDR3 spans 15 residues. Germline V lookup: CDR1 SGHRS, CDR2 YFSETQ.

This clonotype was seen a few times. The chain couples TRBV7-3 to TRBJ2-3; D might be TRBD2 (6 bases). Germline assignment: CDR1 SGHTA and CDR2 FQGTGA. CDR3 length: 16 amino acids. Trimming left V 5 bases short and J 0 bases short, with 15 bases between. The CDR3: CASSLRASASTDTQYF. DNA for the CDR3: TGTGCCAGCAGCCTAAGGGCTAGCGCGAGCACAGATACGCAGTATTTT.